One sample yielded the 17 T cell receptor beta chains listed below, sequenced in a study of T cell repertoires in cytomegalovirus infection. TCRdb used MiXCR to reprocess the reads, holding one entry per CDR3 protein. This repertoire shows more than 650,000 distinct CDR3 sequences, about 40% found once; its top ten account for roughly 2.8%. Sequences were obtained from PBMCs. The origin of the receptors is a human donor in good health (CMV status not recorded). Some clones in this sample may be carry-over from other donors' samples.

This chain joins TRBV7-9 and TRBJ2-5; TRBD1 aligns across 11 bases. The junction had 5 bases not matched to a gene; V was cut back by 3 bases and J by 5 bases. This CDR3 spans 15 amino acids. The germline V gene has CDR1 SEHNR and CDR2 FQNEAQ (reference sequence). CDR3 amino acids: CASSFGQGAWETQYF. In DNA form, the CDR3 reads TGTGCCAGCAGCTTCGGACAGGGGGCTTGGGAGACCCAGTACTTC. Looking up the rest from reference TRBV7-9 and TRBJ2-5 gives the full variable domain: DTGVSQNPRHKITKRGQNVTFRCDPISEHNRLYWYRQTLGQGPEFLTYFQNEAQLEKSRLLSDRFSAERPKGSFSTLEIQRTEQGDSAMYLCASSFGQGAWETQYFGPGTRLLVL.

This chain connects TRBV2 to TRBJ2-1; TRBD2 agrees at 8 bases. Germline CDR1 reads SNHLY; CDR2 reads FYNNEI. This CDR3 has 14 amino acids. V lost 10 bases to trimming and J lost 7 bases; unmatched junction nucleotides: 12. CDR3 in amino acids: CANRRGGGRNEQFF. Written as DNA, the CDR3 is TGTGCCAACCGCAGGGGAGGCGGGAGGAATGAGCAGTTCTTC.

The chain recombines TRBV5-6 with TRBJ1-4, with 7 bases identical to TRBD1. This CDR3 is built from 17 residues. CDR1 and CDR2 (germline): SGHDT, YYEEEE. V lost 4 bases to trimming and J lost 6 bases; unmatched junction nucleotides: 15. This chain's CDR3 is CASSVGIYRGEDEKLFF. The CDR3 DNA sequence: TGTGCCAGCAGCGTAGGAATCTACAGGGGAGAGGATGAAAAACTGTTTTTT. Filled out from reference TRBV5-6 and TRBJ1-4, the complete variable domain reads DAGVTQSPTHLIKTRGQQVTLRCSPKSGHDTVSWYQQALGQGPQFIFQYYEEEERQRGNFPDRFSGHQFPNYSSELNVNALLLGDSALYLCASSVGIYRGEDEKLFFGSGTQLSVL.

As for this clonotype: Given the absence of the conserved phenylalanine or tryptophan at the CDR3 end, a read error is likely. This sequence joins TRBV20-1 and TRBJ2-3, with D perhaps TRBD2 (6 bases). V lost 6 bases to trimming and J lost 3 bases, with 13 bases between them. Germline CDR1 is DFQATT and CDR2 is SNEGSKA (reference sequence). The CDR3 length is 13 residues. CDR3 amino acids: CSALGTLTDTQYS. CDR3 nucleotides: TGCAGTGCACTCGGGACTTTGACAGATACGCAGTATTCT.

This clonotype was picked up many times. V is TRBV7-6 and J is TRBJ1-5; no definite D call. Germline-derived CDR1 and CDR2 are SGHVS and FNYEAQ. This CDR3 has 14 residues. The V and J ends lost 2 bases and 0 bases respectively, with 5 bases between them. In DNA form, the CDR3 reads TGTGCCAGCAGCTTATCAGATAGCAATCAGCCCCAGCATTTT. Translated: CASSLSDSNQPQHF.

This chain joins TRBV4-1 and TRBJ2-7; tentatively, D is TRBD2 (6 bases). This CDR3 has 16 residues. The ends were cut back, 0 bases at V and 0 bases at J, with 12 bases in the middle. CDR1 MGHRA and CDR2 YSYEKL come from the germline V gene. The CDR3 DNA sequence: TGCGCCAGCAGCCAAGATCGGGACTCCTACTCCTACGAGCAGTACTTC. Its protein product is CASSQDRDSYSYEQYF.

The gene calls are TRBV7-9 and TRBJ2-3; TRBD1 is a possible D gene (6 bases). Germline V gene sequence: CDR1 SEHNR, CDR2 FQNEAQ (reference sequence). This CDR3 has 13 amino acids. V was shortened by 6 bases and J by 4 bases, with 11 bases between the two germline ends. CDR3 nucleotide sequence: TGTGCCAGCAGAAAACAGGGAGCAGATACGCAGTATTTT. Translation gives CASRKQGADTQYF.

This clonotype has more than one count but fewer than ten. CDR3 bases: TGTGCCAGTAGTATCTTGCGGGAGCCGAATCTAAGGCACAATGAGCAGTTCTTC. It specifies CASSILREPNLRHNEQFF. V is TRBV19 and J is TRBJ2-1; 7 nucleotides line up with TRBD2. The CDR3 is 18 residues long. Per the germline V gene, CDR1 is LNHDA and CDR2 is SQIVND (reference sequence). V lost 3 bases to trimming and J lost 5 bases; unmatched junction nucleotides: 16.

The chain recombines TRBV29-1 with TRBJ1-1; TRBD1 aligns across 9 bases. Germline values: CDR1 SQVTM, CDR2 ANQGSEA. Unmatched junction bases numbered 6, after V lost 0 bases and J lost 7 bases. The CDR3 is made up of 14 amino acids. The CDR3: CSVEDRQGVFEAFF. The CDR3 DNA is TGCAGCGTTGAAGATCGACAGGGGGTCTTTGAAGCTTTCTTT.

CDR3 sequence: CASSKGWGGSSYEQYF. The CDR3 DNA is TGCGCCAGCAGCAAAGGATGGGGGGGGAGCTCCTACGAGCAGTACTTC. V and J are TRBV4-1 and TRBJ2-7; 7 positions match TRBD2. The J segment lost 0 bases and the V segment lost 5 bases, leaving 10 bases of the junction unmatched. The germline V gene encodes CDR1 MGHRA and CDR2 YSYEKL. This CDR3 has 16 amino acids.

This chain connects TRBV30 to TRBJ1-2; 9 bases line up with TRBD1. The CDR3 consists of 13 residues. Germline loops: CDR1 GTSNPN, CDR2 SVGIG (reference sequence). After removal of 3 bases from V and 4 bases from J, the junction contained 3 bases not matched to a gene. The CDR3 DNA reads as TGTGCCTGGAGACAGGGGGCTTTCTATGGCTACACCTTC. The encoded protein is CAWRQGAFYGYTF. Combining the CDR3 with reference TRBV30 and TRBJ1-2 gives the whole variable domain SQTIHQWPATLVQPVGSPLSLECTVEGTSNPNLYWYRQAAGRGLQLLFYSVGIGQISSEVPQNLSASRPQDRQFILSSKKLLLSDSGFYLCAWRQGAFYGYTFGSGTRLTVV.

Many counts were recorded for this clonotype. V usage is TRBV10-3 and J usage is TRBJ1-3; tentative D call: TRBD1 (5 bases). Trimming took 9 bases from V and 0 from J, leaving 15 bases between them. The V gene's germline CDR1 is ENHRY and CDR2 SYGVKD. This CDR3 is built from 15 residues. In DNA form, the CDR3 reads TGTGCCATTGTCCGGGACGCAGCCTCTGGAAACACCATATATTTT. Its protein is CAIVRDAASGNTIYF.

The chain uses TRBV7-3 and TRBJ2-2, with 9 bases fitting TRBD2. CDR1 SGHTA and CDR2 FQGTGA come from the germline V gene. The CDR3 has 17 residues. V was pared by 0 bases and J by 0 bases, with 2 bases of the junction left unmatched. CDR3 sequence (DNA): TGTGCCAGCAGCTTAACTAGCGGGGGAACGAACACCGGGGAGCTGTTTTTT. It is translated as CASSLTSGGTNTGELFF. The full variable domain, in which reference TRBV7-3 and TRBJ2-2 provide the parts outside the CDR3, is GAGVSQTPSNKVTEKGKYVELRCDPISGHTALYWYRQSLGQGPEFLIYFQGTGAADDSGLPNDRFFAVRPEGSVSTLKIQRTERGDSAVYLCASSLTSGGTNTGELFFGEGSRLTVL.

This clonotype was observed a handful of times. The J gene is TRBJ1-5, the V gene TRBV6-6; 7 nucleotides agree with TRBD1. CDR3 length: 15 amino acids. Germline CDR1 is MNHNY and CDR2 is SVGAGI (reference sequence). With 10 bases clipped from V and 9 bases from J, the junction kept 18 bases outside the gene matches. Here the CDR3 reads CAIQTDKGQIGPQHF. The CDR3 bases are TGTGCCATCCAGACCGATAAGGGACAGATAGGGCCCCAGCATTTT.

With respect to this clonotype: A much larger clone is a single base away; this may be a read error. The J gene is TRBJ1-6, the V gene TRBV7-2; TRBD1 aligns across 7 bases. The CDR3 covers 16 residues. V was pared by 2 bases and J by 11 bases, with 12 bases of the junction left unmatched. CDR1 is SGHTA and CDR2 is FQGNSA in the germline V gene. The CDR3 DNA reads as TGTGCCAGCAGCTTAATTGAAGGGACAGCAAATACACCCCTCCACTTT. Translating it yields CASSLIEGTANTPLHF.

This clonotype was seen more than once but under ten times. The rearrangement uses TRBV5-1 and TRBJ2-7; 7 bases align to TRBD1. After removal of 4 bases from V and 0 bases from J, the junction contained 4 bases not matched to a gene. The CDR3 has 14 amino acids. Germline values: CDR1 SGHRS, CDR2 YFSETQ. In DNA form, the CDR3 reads TGCGCCAGCAGCCCGACAGGGTTCTCCTACGAGCAGTACTTC. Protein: CASSPTGFSYEQYF.

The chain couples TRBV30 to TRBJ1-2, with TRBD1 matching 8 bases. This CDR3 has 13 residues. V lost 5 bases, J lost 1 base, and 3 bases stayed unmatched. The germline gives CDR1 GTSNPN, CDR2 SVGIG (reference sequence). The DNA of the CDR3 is TGTGCCTGGGGCGACAGGGGTAACTATGGCTACACCTTC. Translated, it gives CAWGDRGNYGYTF.